This T cell receptor beta chain appears in the sequencing data of a study of T cell repertoires in cytomegalovirus infection. Study context: Public TCR beta signatures were indicative of both CMV infection and a matching HLA type.

The length of the CDR3 is 14 residues. V gave up 3 bases and J gave up 7 bases, with 10 bases separating them. Per the germline V gene, CDR1 is LGHNA and CDR2 is YSLEER. This clonotype occurred a few times. Its antigen remains unidentified. TCRdb reprocessed the reads via MiXCR and lists one record per CDR3 protein. The table lists around 71,000 distinct CDR3 sequences, roughly 37% of them singletons. The specimen comprised CD8+ T cells from cultured PBMCs, sampled from culture after CMV antigen stimulation. This receptor was taken from a human donor in good health (CMV status not recorded). Some clones in this sample may be carry-over from other donors' samples. The V and J genes are TRBV4-3 and TRBJ1-6; D uncertain. The CDR3 spells CASSQTQRNSPLHF. DNA for the CDR3: TGCGCCAGCAGCCAGACCCAAAGGAATTCACCCCTCCACTTT.